Described below is a single TCR beta chain sequence and its context. Antigen: not known. The entry originates in a study of T-cell reconstitution after alpha-beta-depleted transplantation in children. Overall study results and limits: Surviving recipient T cells and thymic progenitors underlay high day-60 TCRbeta diversity in some patients. When one year had passed after transplant, most T-cell counts and diversity came from newly produced T cells. Several hundred graft clones that had expanded were reportedly the source of alpha-beta T cells about two months after transplant.

CDR3 size: 14 residues. Germline CDR1 reads MNHNS; CDR2 reads SASEGT. V trimming: 5 bases; J trimming: 3 bases; junction bases outside the gene matches: 4. Construction of the TCRbeta library involved unique molecular identifiers. TCRdb re-derived calls from the PCR reads in MiXCR, one entry per CDR3 protein. This repertoire shows 580,000 or so distinct CDR3 sequences, more than 20% found once; its top ten account for approximately 14%. The clonotype was recovered from a boy under two years old who had a stem cell transplant for acute myeloid leukemia, so the T cells may come from the graft donor. The sequenced sample was PBMCs, mostly from graft donor cells, obtained 360 days after TCRalphabeta/CD19-depleted stem cell transplant. The rearrangement joins TRBV6-1 to TRBJ1-5; 7 bases line up with TRBD1. The CDR3 reads CASSRTGVNQPQHF. CDR3 bases: TGTGCCAGCAGTCGAACAGGGGTCAATCAGCCCCAGCATTTT.